A single sample gave rise to the 24 T cell receptor beta chains below, sequenced in a study of blood T cell repertoires in COVID-19. Some clones are missing from TCRdb's copy, which holds only in-frame ones; the method was immunoSEQ multiplex PCR. The sample records about 180,000 clones, approximately 79% being singletons. The material sequenced was peripheral blood. These receptors were collected from a woman in her 70s with acute or convalescent COVID-19.

Comment on this clone: The identical CDR3 is also encoded by other nucleotide sequences in the sample. The gene calls are TRBV5-1 and TRBJ2-3; D may be TRBD1 (6 bases). Looked up from germline, CDR1 is SGHRS and CDR2 is YFSETQ. The length of the CDR3 is 14 residues. V was shortened by 4 bases and J by 3 bases, with 12 bases between the two germline ends. CDR3 protein: CASSPGQNTDTQYF. CDR3 sequence (DNA): TGCGCCAGCAGCCCCGGACAGAATACAGATACGCAGTATTTT.

The rearrangement joins TRBV9 to TRBJ1-2; the match to TRBD1 covers 10 bases. Germline V gives CDR1 SGDLS, CDR2 YYNGEE. The V segment lost 0 bases and the J segment 11 bases; nucleotides outside the gene matches: 4. The CDR3 is 13 residues long. DNA for the CDR3: TGTGCCAGCAGCGTAGGGGACAGGGGTTTTTACACCTTC. It encodes CASSVGDRGFYTF.

The chain employs TRBV9 and TRBJ2-3; 7 bases match TRBD2. From germline, CDR1 is SGDLS and CDR2 YYNGEE. CDR3 length: 16 amino acids. V gave up 0 bases and J gave up 1 base; unmatched junction bases: 5. The CDR3 spells CASSVELLAGTDTQYF. Written as DNA, the CDR3 is TGTGCCAGCAGCGTAGAATTGCTAGCGGGCACAGATACGCAGTATTTT.

The chain is built from TRBV6-4 and TRBJ2-7; TRBD2 agrees at 8 bases. V lost 4 bases, J lost 2 bases, and 10 bases stayed unmatched. The CDR3 length is 16 residues. Germline values: CDR1 MRHNA, CDR2 SNTAGT. In nucleotides, the CDR3 is TGTGCCAGCAGTGTCCTTTCCGGGACTAGACCCTACGAGCAGTACTTC. Its protein is CASSVLSGTRPYEQYF.

V usage is TRBV3-1 (or the pseudogene TRBV3-2) and J usage is TRBJ1-3, with 10 bases matching TRBD1. The germline V gene encodes CDR1 LGHDT and CDR2 YNNKEL (reference sequence). The CDR3 consists of 15 residues. V lost 4 bases and J lost 4; bases outside the gene matches: 4. CDR3 bases: TGTGCCAGCAGCCCCTGGGGACAGGGGGGAAACACCATATATTTT. This encodes CASSPWGQGGNTIYF.

The genes are TRBV5-1 and TRBJ2-7; the D gene is possibly TRBD2 (5 bases). Trimming stripped 0 bases from V and 3 bases from J, with 13 bases between. This CDR3 has 15 amino acids. CDR1 and CDR2 (germline): SGHRS, YFSETQ. CDR3 nucleotides: TGCGCCAGCAGCTTGGGGGAGCCATCGGACTACGAGCAGTACTTC. This codes for CASSLGEPSDYEQYF.

The chain recombines TRBV5-1 with TRBJ2-1; 7 bases align to TRBD2. The CDR3 is 15 amino acids. Trimming took 5 bases from V and 7 from J; bases not matched to a gene: 12. CDR1 is SGHRS and CDR2 is YFSETQ in the germline V gene. DNA for the CDR3: TGCGCCAGCAGGCTCACAGGCGGGAGAGAGAATGAGCAGTTCTTC. Protein product: CASRLTGGRENEQFF.

The chain has TRBV7-9 and TRBJ1-4; D may be TRBD1 (5 bases). The CDR3 runs to 13 residues. Germline V gives CDR1 SEHNR, CDR2 FQNEAQ (reference sequence). Trimming left V 5 bases short and J 11 bases short, with 15 bases between. The CDR3 DNA is TGTGCCAGCAGCCGAAGCAGGGCTTACAAACTGTTTTTT. This encodes CASSRSRAYKLFF.

CDR3 sequence (DNA): TGTGCCAGCAGTGAAAGGACAATCCCTCTCGCCCTCCACTTT. Residues: CASSERTIPLALHF. The genes are TRBV6-1 and TRBJ1-6, with a weak D call TRBD1 (5 bases). The CDR3 is 14 residues long. V shed 2 bases and J shed 14 bases, with 16 bases lying between them. From germline, CDR1 is MNHNS and CDR2 SASEGT.

This clone was recorded a few times. The chain carries TRBV5-1 and TRBJ1-1; 8 nucleotides agree with TRBD1. CDR1 is SGHRS and CDR2 is YFSETQ in the germline V gene. This CDR3 comprises 16 residues. V lost 4 bases to trimming and J lost 4 bases; unmatched junction nucleotides: 12. This CDR3 reads CASSPTGVGQTTEAFF. The CDR3 DNA is TGCGCCAGCAGCCCGACAGGGGTCGGTCAAACCACTGAAGCTTTCTTT.

The chain couples TRBV11-1 to TRBJ2-1; 8 bases match TRBD2. After removal of 8 bases from V and 2 bases from J, the junction contained 5 bases not matched to a gene. The CDR3 covers 14 residues. Germline CDR1 and CDR2: SGHAT and FQDESV (reference sequence). CDR3 bases: TGTGCCAGCTCGAGCGGGGGAACCTACAATGAGCAGTTCTTC. This encodes CASSSGGTYNEQFF. The whole variable domain, filled in from reference TRBV11-1 and TRBJ2-1, reads EAEVAQSPRYKITEKSQAVAFWCDPISGHATLYWYRQILGQGPELLVQFQDESVVDDSQLPKDRFSAERLKGVDSTLKIQPAELGDSAMYLCASSSGGTYNEQFFGPGTRLTVL.

The chain recombines TRBV5-8 with TRBJ1-4, with a possible D match to TRBD1 (5 bases). This CDR3 region has 15 residues. V shed 2 bases and J shed 8 bases, with 16 bases lying between them. From germline, CDR1 is SGHTS and CDR2 YDEGEE. The CDR3 nucleotides read TGTGCCAGCAGCTTCAGACAGACGGTATGGGAAAAACTGTTTTTT. Its translation: CASSFRQTVWEKLFF.

The chain couples TRBV5-5 to TRBJ2-5; TRBD1 aligns across 8 bases. Per germline, CDR1 SGHKS and CDR2 YYEKEE (reference sequence). This CDR3 contains 15 residues. Trimming removed 0 bases from V and 4 bases from J; junction bases left unmatched: 5. In DNA form, the CDR3 reads TGTGCCAGCAGCTTGGGGCCAGGGGGCGGAGAGACCCAGTACTTC. It codes for CASSLGPGGGETQYF.

The CDR3 region has the DNA TGTGCCAGTAGCCACCCAGGACAGGGGAAGAACACTGAAGCTTTCTTT. Amino acid sequence: CASSHPGQGKNTEAFF. The genes are TRBV19 and TRBJ1-1, with 9 bases identical to TRBD1. Germline trimming cut 6 bases from V and 1 base from J; bases unmatched to any gene: 9. There are 16 residues in the CDR3. Germline V lookup: CDR1 LNHDA, CDR2 SQIVND (reference sequence).

With respect to this clone: Its ends do not fully match the called genes, so a read error is possible. This chain connects TRBV3-1 (or the pseudogene TRBV3-2) to TRBJ2-3, with 9 nucleotides matching TRBD2. The germline CDR1 and CDR2 sequences are LGHDT and YNNKEL (reference sequence). This CDR3 has 14 amino acids. The CDR3 reads CASSLGTSKDTQYF. The CDR3 region has the DNA TGTGCCAGCAGCCTCGGGACTAGCAAAGATACGCAGTATTTT.

This clone was seen once. The CDR3 spells CASSEGGSYTEAFF. CDR3 bases: TGTGCCAGCAGTGAAGGAGGGTCCTACACTGAAGCTTTCTTT. The V gene is TRBV6-1, the J gene TRBJ1-1; D is undetermined. The CDR3 is 14 amino acids. Looked up from germline, CDR1 is MNHNS and CDR2 is SASEGT. Trimming took off 1 base at V and 3 bases at J, with 9 bases between the two ends.

The chain links TRBV25-1 to TRBJ1-1, with D possibly being TRBD1 (6 bases). CDR3 length equals 14 residues. V was shortened by 6 bases and J by 0 bases, with 11 bases between the two germline ends. Germline V gene lookup returns CDR1 MGHDK and CDR2 SYGVNS. The CDR3 sequence is CASSQDSLNTEAFF. The CDR3 nucleotides read TGTGCCAGCAGCCAGGACAGCCTGAACACTGAAGCTTTCTTT.

The CDR3 nucleotides read TGCAGTGCTAGTATGAGCAGTCCGGGTTCGGAGACCCAGTACTTC. Translating it yields CSASMSSPGSETQYF. The gene calls are TRBV20-1 and TRBJ2-5; no firm D call. V was trimmed by 3 bases and J by 5 bases, leaving 19 bases between them. The length of the CDR3 is 15 residues. Germline V gene lookup returns CDR1 DFQATT and CDR2 SNEGSKA (reference sequence).

The chain recombines TRBV5-1 with TRBJ1-5, with 7 bases matching TRBD1. CDR3 size: 14 residues. V gave up 4 bases and J gave up 2 bases; unmatched junction bases: 3. The V gene's germline CDR1 is SGHRS and CDR2 YFSETQ. CDR3 sequence: CASSQTGGNQPQHF. CDR3 DNA sequence: TGCGCCAGCAGCCAAACAGGGGGCAATCAGCCCCAGCATTTT.

This clone was seen once. The chain uses TRBV5-1 and TRBJ2-1, with D perhaps matching TRBD1 (6 bases). The CDR3 length is 16 residues. CDR1 and CDR2 from the germline V gene are SGHRS and YFSETQ. Trimming took off 2 bases at V and 6 bases at J, with 18 bases between the two ends. The DNA of the CDR3 is TGCGCCAGCAGCTTCTCGTTGGGTGGGGGCTCCAATGAGCAGTTCTTC. It codes for CASSFSLGGGSNEQFF.

The chain combines TRBV5-4 with TRBJ1-2, with a possible D match to TRBD1 (5 bases). The CDR3 spans 13 residues. The germline gives CDR1 SGHNT, CDR2 YYREEE (reference sequence). Trimming shortened V by 1 base and J by 2 bases, and 6 bases separated the two germline ends. CDR3 DNA sequence: TGTGCCAGCAGCTTGTCAGGGAACTATGGCTACACCTTC. Translating gives CASSLSGNYGYTF.

This chain connects TRBV2 to TRBJ2-5, with a tentative D call TRBD1 (5 bases). In germline, CDR1 is SNHLY, CDR2 FYNNEI. The CDR3 is 14 amino acids. The germline V and J ends were trimmed by 8 bases and 5 bases, with 18 bases remaining between them. CDR3 coding DNA: TGTGCCAGCTGGGGCCGTACCCTCGGGGAGACCCAGTACTTC. This translates into CASWGRTLGETQYF. Supplemented by reference TRBV2 and TRBJ2-5, the full variable domain reads EPEVTQTPSHQVTQMGQEVILRCVPISNHLYFYWYRQILGQKVEFLVSFYNNEISEKSEIFDDQFSVERPDGSNFTLKIRSTKLEDSAMYFCASWGRTLGETQYFGPGTRLLVL.

The rearrangement joins TRBV2 to TRBJ1-4; 8 bases line up with TRBD1. This CDR3 spans 14 amino acids. The junction had 3 bases not matched to a gene; V was cut back by 4 bases and J by 5 bases. Germline V gene lookup returns CDR1 SNHLY and CDR2 FYNNEI. The CDR3 loop reads CASSGTGRNEKLFF. DNA of the CDR3: TGTGCCAGCAGTGGGACAGGGCGGAATGAAAAACTGTTTTTT.

J is TRBJ2-3 and V is TRBV3-1 (or the pseudogene TRBV3-2); D might be TRBD2 (7 bases). The CDR3 extends over 17 amino acids. V lost 0 bases and J lost 4, with 17 bases in between. Germline V gene lookup returns CDR1 LGHDT and CDR2 YNNKEL (reference sequence). As DNA, the CDR3 is TGTGCCAGCAGCCAAGATAGGGGGGCGGGAGCACCAGATACGCAGTATTTT. This sequence encodes CASSQDRGAGAPDTQYF.